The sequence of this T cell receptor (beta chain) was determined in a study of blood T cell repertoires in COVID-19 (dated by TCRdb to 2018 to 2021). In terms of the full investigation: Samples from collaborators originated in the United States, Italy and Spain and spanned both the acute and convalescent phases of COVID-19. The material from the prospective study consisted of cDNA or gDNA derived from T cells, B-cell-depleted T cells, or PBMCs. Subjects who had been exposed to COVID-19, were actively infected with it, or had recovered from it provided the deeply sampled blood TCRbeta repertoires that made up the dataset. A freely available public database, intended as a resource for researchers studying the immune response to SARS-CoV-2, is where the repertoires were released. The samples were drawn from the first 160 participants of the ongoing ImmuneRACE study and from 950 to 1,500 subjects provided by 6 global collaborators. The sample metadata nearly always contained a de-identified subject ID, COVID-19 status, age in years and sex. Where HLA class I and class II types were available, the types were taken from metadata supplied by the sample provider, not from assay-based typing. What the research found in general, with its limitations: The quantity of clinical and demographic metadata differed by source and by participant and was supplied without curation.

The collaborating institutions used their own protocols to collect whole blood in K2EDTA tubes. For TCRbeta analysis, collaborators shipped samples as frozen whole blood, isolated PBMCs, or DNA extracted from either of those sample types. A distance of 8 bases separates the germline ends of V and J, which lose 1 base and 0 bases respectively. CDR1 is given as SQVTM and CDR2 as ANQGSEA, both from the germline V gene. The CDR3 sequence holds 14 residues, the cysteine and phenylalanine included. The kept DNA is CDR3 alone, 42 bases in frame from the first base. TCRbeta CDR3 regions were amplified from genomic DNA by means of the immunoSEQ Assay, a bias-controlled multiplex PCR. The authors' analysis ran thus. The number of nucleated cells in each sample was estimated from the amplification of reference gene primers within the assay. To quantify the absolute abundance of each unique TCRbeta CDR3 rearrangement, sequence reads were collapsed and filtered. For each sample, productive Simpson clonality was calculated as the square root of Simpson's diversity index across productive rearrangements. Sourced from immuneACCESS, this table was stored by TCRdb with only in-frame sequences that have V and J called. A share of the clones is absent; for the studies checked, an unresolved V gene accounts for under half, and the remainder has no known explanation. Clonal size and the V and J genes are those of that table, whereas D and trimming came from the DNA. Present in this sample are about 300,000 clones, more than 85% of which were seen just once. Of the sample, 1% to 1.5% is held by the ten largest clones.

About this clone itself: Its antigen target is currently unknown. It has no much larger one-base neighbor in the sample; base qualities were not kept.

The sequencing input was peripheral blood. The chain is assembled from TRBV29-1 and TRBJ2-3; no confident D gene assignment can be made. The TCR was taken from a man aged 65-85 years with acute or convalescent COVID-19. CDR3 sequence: CSVEVSTSTDTQYF. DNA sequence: TGCAGCGTTGAAGTTTCAACTAGCACAGATACGCAGTATTTT.